These T cell receptor beta chains were read from a single sample in a study of T cells in Graves' hyperthyroidism and ophthalmopathy. TCRdb re-derived calls from the multiplex PCR reads in MiXCR, one entry per CDR3 protein. The sample has approximately 600,000 distinct CDR3 sequences, more than 11% seen once; the top ten hold 4.5% to 6%. The sample comprised blood. These receptors originate from a young woman with Graves' hyperthyroidism that later progressed to Graves' ophthalmopathy. Both conserved end residues are part of each CDR3. D genes are given only for firm matches. The listing skips clone size in some rows; elsewhere it reads once, few, many or a size class.

d_call cdr3_length j_call clone_size v_call cdr3_aa cdr3_nt
- 13 TRBJ2-7 few TRBV19 CASSITPSYEQYF TGTGCCAGTAGTATAACTCCTTCCTACGAGCAGTACTTC
- 10 TRBJ1-3 many TRBV12-3/TRBV12-4 CASSQHTIYF TGTGCCAGCAGTCAACACACCATATATTTT
- 14 TRBJ1-2 few TRBV3-1 CASRPGHPGGGYTF TGTGCCAGCAGGCCAGGACATCCGGGCGGTGGCTACACCTTC
- 11 TRBJ1-1 many TRBV29-1 CSTTENTEAFF TGCAGCACTACAGAGAACACTGAAGCTTTCTTT
TRBD2 16 TRBJ2-7 many TRBV6-1 CASSSPSSGGTSEQYF TGTGCCAGCAGTTCCCCCTCCAGCGGGGGCACTAGTGAGCAGTACTTC
- 12 TRBJ2-1 many TRBV29-1 CSVEALAYEQFF TGCAGCGTTGAGGCTCTAGCCTATGAGCAGTTCTTC
- 15 TRBJ2-5 many TRBV11-2 CASSLSEGPQETQYF TGTGCCAGCAGCTTATCGGAGGGCCCCCAAGAGACCCAGTACTTC
- 15 TRBJ2-5 few TRBV27 CASSFGGVRSGTQYF TGTGCCAGCAGTTTCGGGGGCGTCCGATCGGGGACCCAGTACTTC
- 14 TRBJ2-3 - TRBV24-1 CATSDWAGPDTQYF TGTGCCACCAGTGATTGGGCAGGGCCGGATACGCAGTATTTT
TRBD1 12 TRBJ2-1 few TRBV3-1 CASSPTGGRQFF TGTGCCAGCAGCCCCACAGGGGGAAGGCAGTTCTTC
- 15 TRBJ1-5 - TRBV30 CAWDNSMGANQPQHF TGTGCCTGGGATAACAGCATGGGTGCCAATCAGCCCCAGCATTTT
- 15 TRBJ2-5 many TRBV7-3 CASSHEGRSQETQYF TGTGCCAGCAGCCACGAGGGACGGAGCCAAGAGACCCAGTACTTC
- 14 TRBJ2-5 many TRBV12-3/TRBV12-4 CASSFSSDQETQYF TGTGCCAGCAGTTTTAGCAGCGATCAAGAGACCCAGTACTTC
TRBD2 15 TRBJ2-3 - TRBV4-1 CASSQDRGSKDTQYF TGCGCCAGCAGCCAAGATCGCGGGAGTAAAGATACGCAGTATTTT
TRBD2 16 TRBJ2-1 - TRBV7-2 CASSSTGTSGHNEQFF TGTGCCAGCAGCTCCACCGGGACTAGCGGACACAATGAGCAGTTCTTC
- 15 TRBJ1-2 many TRBV30 CAWSSGRTDLYGYTF TGTGCCTGGAGCTCAGGACGGACTGATCTCTATGGCTACACCTTC
TRBD2 14 TRBJ2-7 many TRBV27 CASQPGLTTYEQYF TGTGCCAGCCAACCGGGACTAACTACCTACGAGCAGTACTTC
- 13 TRBJ2-5 many TRBV20-1 CSARRGGPETQYF TGCAGTGCTAGGAGGGGGGGGCCGGAGACCCAGTACTTC
- 11 TRBJ1-2 - TRBV20-1 CSVYASPGYTF TGCAGTGTTTACGCCTCCCCGGGCTACACCTTC
- 16 TRBJ1-4 - TRBV7-3 CASSLTYQGLGGKLFF TGTGCCAGCAGCTTAACGTACCAGGGACTAGGGGGAAAACTGTTTTTT
- 11 TRBJ2-7 many TRBV5-1 CASSNNYEQYF TGCGCCAGCAGCAACAACTACGAGCAGTACTTC
- 14 TRBJ1-4 many TRBV11-2 CASSLEAHNEKLFF TGTGCCAGCAGCTTAGAAGCTCATAATGAAAAACTGTTTTTT
- 12 TRBJ1-2 many TRBV12-3/TRBV12-4 CASRVDTYGYTF TGTGCCAGCAGGGTTGACACCTATGGCTACACCTTC
TRBD2 14 TRBJ2-1 - TRBV7-9 CASSPPGLAGEQFF TGTGCCAGCAGCCCGCCGGGACTAGCGGGAGAGCAGTTCTTC
TRBD1 16 TRBJ1-2 - TRBV11-2 CASSLDPTGVPYGYTF TGTGCCAGCAGCTTAGACCCGACAGGGGTTCCCTATGGCTACACCTTC
- 16 TRBJ2-1 many TRBV7-2 CASSLERTPWGNEQFF TGTGCCAGCAGCTTAGAACGGACGCCCTGGGGCAATGAGCAGTTCTTC
TRBD2 16 TRBJ2-1 many TRBV11-3 CASSSQAGASYNEQFF TGTGCCAGCAGCTCCCAAGCGGGAGCCTCCTACAATGAGCAGTTCTTC
TRBD2 16 TRBJ2-1 - TRBV7-9 CASSFAAGGSYNEQFF TGTGCCAGCAGCTTCGCAGCGGGGGGCTCCTACAATGAGCAGTTCTTC
- 13 TRBJ2-2 many TRBV9 CASSVAGSGELFF TGTGCCAGCAGCGTAGCTGGGTCCGGGGAGCTGTTTTTT
TRBD1 21 TRBJ1-6 many TRBV28 CASSLGELQGDLSSYNSPLHF TGTGCCAGCAGTTTGGGGGAACTACAGGGGGACCTCAGCTCCTATAATTCACCCCTCCACTTT
- 13 TRBJ2-1 few TRBV27 CASSLWPNNEQFF TGTGCCAGCAGTTTATGGCCTAATAATGAGCAGTTCTTC
- 15 TRBJ2-2 - TRBV12-3/TRBV12-4 CASTKGGASTGELFF TGTGCCAGTACTAAAGGGGGGGCGAGCACCGGGGAGCTGTTTTTT
TRBD2 17 TRBJ2-1 - TRBV20-1 CSALSNSGRGLSNEQFF TGCAGTGCTCTGTCGAATAGCGGGAGGGGGCTTAGCAATGAGCAGTTCTTC
- 13 TRBJ2-5 many TRBV2 CASRRPVVETQYF TGTGCCAGCAGACGACCTGTGGTGGAGACCCAGTACTTC
- 13 TRBJ2-4 few TRBV20-1 CSGTPTAKNIQYF TGCAGTGGCACCCCCACCGCCAAAAACATTCAGTACTTC
- 15 TRBJ1-3 few TRBV6-5 CASSYFRGSGNTIYF TGTGCCAGCAGTTACTTTCGTGGCTCTGGAAACACCATATATTTT
- 16 TRBJ2-5 many TRBV14 CASSQFLGTVKETQYF TGTGCCAGCAGCCAATTTCTCGGGACGGTGAAAGAGACCCAGTACTTC
- 15 TRBJ2-1 many TRBV12-3/TRBV12-4 CASTPPGGSYNEQFF TGTGCCAGCACCCCCCCTGGAGGCTCCTACAATGAGCAGTTCTTC
- 14 TRBJ2-7 - TRBV29-1 CSARTLGGSGEQYF TGCAGCGCCCGGACCTTGGGGGGCTCCGGCGAGCAGTACTTC
- 13 TRBJ1-2 few TRBV27 CASSPGTAEGYTF TGTGCCAGCAGCCCAGGGACGGCCGAGGGCTACACCTTC
TRBD2 17 TRBJ2-3 many TRBV20-1 CSARDLDGGYGLDTQYF TGCAGTGCTAGAGATTTAGACGGGGGGTATGGTTTAGATACGCAGTATTTT
- 12 TRBJ2-7 - TRBV29-1 CSVEDKGYEQYF TGCAGCGTTGAAGATAAAGGATACGAGCAGTACTTC
- 14 TRBJ1-1 many TRBV19 CASSIRGPGNEAFF TGTGCCAGTAGTATACGCGGGCCGGGAAATGAAGCTTTCTTT
- 11 TRBJ2-7 many TRBV3-1 CASSQAGRAYF TGTGCCAGCAGCCAAGCCGGACGGGCGTACTTC
TRBD2 12 TRBJ2-7 - TRBV10-2 CASSAAGDEQYF TGCGCCAGCAGTGCGGCGGGAGACGAGCAGTACTTC
- 15 TRBJ2-6 many TRBV28 CASKGSGAGANVLTF TGTGCCAGCAAAGGTTCCGGGGCTGGGGCCAACGTCCTGACTTTC
- 13 TRBJ2-5 many TRBV29-1 CSVAYILQETQYF TGCAGCGTTGCCTACATCCTCCAAGAGACCCAGTACTTC
TRBD1 14 TRBJ1-1 - TRBV27 CASSFGQGVTEAFF TGTGCCAGCAGTTTCGGACAGGGGGTGACTGAAGCTTTCTTT
TRBD2 14 TRBJ2-1 many TRBV5-1 CASSRTSGYNEQFF TGTGCCAGCAGTCGGACTAGCGGTTACAATGAGCAGTTCTTC
- 19 TRBJ1-3 - TRBV6-5 CASSYSIGTRISSGNTIYF TGTGCCAGCAGTTACTCGATCGGGACACGAATAAGCTCTGGAAACACCATATATTTT
- 14 TRBJ1-2 - TRBV6-1 CASRRDTGDYGYTF TGTGCCAGCAGGCGGGACACCGGAGACTATGGCTACACCTTC
TRBD1 16 TRBJ2-3 - TRBV28 CASTIPRGQGARTQYF TGTGCCAGCACTATCCCCCGGGGACAGGGGGCGCGAACGCAGTATTTT
- 14 TRBJ1-1 many TRBV19 CASSIGQWGTEAFF TGTGCCAGTAGTATTGGACAGTGGGGCACTGAAGCTTTCTTT
- 12 TRBJ2-1 many TRBV29-1 CSGWKTSNEQFF TGCAGCGGTTGGAAAACTAGCAATGAGCAGTTCTTC
- 13 TRBJ2-3 many TRBV12-3/TRBV12-4 CASSLTGTDTQYF TGTGCCAGCAGCCTTACCGGAACAGATACGCAGTATTTT